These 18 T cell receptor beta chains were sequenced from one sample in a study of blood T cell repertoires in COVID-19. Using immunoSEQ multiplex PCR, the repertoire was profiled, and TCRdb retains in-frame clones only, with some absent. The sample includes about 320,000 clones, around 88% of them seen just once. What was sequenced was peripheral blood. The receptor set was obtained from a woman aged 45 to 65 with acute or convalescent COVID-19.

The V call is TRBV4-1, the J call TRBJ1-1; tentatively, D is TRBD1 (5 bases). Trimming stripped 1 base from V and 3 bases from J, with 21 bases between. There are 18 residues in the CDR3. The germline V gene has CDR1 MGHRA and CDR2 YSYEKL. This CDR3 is CASSQARGKSFFHTEAFF. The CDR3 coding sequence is TGCGCCAGCAGCCAAGCAAGGGGTAAGTCTTTTTTCCACACTGAAGCTTTCTTT.

This CDR3 reads CAISESGEAGGSGELFF. The CDR3 bases are TGTGCCATCAGTGAGTCAGGAGAAGCGGGAGGCTCCGGGGAGCTGTTTTTT. The rearrangement joins TRBV10-3 to TRBJ2-2; the match to TRBD2 covers 9 bases. Looked up from germline, CDR1 is ENHRY and CDR2 is SYGVKD. The CDR3 covers 17 residues. Unmatched junction bases numbered 8, after V lost 0 bases and J lost 6 bases.

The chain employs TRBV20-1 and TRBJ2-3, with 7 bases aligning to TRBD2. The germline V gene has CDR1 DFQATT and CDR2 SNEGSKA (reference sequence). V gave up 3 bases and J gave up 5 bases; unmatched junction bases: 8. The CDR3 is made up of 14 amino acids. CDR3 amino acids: CSASQGGEVDTQYF. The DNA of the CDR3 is TGCAGTGCTAGTCAGGGAGGGGAAGTAGATACGCAGTATTTT.

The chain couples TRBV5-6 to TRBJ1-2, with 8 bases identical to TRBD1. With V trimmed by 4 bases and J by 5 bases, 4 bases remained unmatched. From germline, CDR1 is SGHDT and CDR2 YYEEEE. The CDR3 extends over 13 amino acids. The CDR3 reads CASSPTGAYGYTF. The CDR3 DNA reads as TGTGCCAGCAGCCCGACAGGGGCTTATGGCTACACCTTC.

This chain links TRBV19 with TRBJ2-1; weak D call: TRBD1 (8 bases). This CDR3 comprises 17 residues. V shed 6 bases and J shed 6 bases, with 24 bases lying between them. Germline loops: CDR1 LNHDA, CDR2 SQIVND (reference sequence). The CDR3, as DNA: TGTGCCAGTAGCTCGACAGGGGCGGGAGCCCCCCCCAATGAGCAGTTCTTC. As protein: CASSSTGAGAPPNEQFF.

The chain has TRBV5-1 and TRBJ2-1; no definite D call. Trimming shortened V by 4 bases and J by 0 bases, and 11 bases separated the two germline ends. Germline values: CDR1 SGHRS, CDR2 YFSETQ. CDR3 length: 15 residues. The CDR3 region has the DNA TGCGCCAGCAGCCCAGACACGAGCTCCTACAATGAGCAGTTCTTC. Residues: CASSPDTSSYNEQFF.

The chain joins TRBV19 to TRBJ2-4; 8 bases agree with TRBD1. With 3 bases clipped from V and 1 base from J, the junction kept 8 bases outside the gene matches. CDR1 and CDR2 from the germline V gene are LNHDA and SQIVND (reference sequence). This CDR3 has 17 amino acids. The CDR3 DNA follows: TGTGCCAGTAGTATCATGACAGGGGAATGGGCCAAAAACATTCAGTACTTC. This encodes CASSIMTGEWAKNIQYF.

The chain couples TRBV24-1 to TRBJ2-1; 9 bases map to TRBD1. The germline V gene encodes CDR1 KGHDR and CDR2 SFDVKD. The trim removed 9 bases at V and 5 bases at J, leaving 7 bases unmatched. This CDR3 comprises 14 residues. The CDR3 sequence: CATSRTGEDNEQFF. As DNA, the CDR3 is TGTGCCACCTCACGGACAGGGGAGGACAATGAGCAGTTCTTC.

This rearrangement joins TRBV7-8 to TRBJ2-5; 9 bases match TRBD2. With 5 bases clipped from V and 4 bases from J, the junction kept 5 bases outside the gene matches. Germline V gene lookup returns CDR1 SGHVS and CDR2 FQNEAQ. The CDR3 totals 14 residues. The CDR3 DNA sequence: TGTGCCAGCAGCGTGACTAGCGGATCAGAGACCCAGTACTTC. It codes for CASSVTSGSETQYF.

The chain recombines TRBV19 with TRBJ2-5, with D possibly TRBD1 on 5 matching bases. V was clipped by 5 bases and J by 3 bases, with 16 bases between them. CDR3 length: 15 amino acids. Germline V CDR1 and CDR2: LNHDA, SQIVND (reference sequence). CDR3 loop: CASSFRTSKEETQYF. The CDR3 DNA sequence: TGTGCCAGTAGTTTTCGGACATCGAAGGAAGAGACCCAGTACTTC.

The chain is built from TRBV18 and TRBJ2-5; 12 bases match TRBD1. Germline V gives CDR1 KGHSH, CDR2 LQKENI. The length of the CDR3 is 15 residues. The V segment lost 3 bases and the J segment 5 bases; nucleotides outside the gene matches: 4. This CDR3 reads CASSPGQGAGETQYF. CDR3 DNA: TGTGCCAGCTCACCGGGACAGGGGGCCGGGGAGACCCAGTACTTC.

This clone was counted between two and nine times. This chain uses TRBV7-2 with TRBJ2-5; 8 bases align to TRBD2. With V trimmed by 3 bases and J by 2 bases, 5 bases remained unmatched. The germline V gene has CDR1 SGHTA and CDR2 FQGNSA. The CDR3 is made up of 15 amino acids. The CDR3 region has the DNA TGTGCCAGCAGCTTGCCAACTAGCGGTCAAGAGACCCAGTACTTC. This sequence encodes CASSLPTSGQETQYF.

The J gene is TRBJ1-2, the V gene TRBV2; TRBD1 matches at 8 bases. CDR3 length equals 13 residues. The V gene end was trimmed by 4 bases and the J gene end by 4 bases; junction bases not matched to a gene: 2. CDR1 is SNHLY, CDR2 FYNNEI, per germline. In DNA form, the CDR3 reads TGTGCCAGCAGTGCTGACAGGGGCTATGGCTACACCTTC. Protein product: CASSADRGYGYTF.

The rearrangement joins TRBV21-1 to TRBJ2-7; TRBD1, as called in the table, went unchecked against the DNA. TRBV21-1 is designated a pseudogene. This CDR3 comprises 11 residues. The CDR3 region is CASSKEGAGYF. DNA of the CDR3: TGTGCCAGCAGCAAAGAGGGGGCTGGGTACTTC.

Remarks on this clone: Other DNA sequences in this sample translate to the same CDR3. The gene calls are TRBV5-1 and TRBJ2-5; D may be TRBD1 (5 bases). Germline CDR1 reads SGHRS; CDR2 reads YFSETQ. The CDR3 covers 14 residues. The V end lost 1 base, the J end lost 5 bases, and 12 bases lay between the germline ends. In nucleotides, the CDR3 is TGCGCCAGCAGCTTGCGCAGGGTCGGCGAGACCCAGTACTTC. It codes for CASSLRRVGETQYF.

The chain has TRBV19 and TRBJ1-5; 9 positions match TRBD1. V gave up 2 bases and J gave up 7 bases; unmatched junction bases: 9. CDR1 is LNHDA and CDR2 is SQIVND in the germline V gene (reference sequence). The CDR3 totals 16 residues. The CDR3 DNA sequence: TGTGCCAGTAGTATATTGCCGGGACAGGGAGTCCAGCCCCAGCATTTT. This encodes CASSILPGQGVQPQHF. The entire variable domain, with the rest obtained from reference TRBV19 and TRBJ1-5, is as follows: DGGITQSPKYLFRKEGQNVTLSCEQNLNHDAMYWYRQDPGQGLRLIYYSQIVNDFQKGDIAEGYSVSREKKESFPLTVTSAQKNPTAFYLCASSILPGQGVQPQHFGDGTRLSIL.

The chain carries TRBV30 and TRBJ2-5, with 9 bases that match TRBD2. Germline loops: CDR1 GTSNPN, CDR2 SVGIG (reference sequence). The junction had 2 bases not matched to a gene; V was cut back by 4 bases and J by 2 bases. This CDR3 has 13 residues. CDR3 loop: CAWTSGIQETQYF. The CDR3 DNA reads TGTGCCTGGACTAGCGGGATTCAAGAGACCCAGTACTTC.

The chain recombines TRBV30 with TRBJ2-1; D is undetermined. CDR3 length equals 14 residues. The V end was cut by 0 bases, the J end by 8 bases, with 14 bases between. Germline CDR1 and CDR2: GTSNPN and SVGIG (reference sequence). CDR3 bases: TGTGCCTGGAGTGTAGGTCCTAGAGGTGATGAGCAGTTCTTC. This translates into CAWSVGPRGDEQFF.